This TCR beta chain is drawn from a study of blood T cell repertoires in COVID-19. Study-wide context: COVID-19 samples collected from the United States, Italy and Spain covered acute and convalescent phases. Sample material is recorded as cDNA or gDNA derived from T cells, B-cell-depleted T cells, or PBMCs.

This CDR3 comprises 14 residues. V was pared by 5 bases and J by 7 bases, with 11 bases of the junction left unmatched. Germline V gene sequence: CDR1 SGHDT, CDR2 YYEEEE. Original processing notes: It was from reference gene primer amplification that nucleated cell counts were estimated. This table comes from immunoSEQ multiplex PCR, and its TCRdb copy is limited to in-frame clones, with some not included. Clone size and V and J calls were adopted from that table, with D and trimming inferred from the DNA. The table lists about 80,000 clones, roughly 80% of them singletons, with less than 40% in the top ten.

The specimen sequenced was peripheral blood. The chain links TRBV5-6 to TRBJ2-7; 8 bases line up with TRBD1. This clonotype was sampled from a woman in her 70s with acute or convalescent COVID-19. This CDR3 is CASRWRTGPSEQYF. As DNA, the CDR3 is TGTGCCAGCAGGTGGAGGACAGGGCCCTCGGAGCAGTACTTC.